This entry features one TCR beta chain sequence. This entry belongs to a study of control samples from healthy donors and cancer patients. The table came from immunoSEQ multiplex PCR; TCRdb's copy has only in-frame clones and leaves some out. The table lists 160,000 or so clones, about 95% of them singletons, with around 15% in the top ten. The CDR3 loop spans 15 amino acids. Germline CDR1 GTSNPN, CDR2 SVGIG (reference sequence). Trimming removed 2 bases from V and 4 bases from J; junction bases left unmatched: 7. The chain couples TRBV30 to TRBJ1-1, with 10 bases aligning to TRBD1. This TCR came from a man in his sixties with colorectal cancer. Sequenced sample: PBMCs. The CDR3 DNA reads TGTGCCTGGAGTACTTTGACAGGGGGCACCACTGAAGCTTTCTTT. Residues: CAWSTLTGGTTEAFF.